The sample holds many counts of the clone carrying this T cell receptor (beta chain). The entry originates in a study of metastatic and nonmetastatic thyroid tumors. Study-wide context: Comparative analysis of repertoires was undertaken across blood and tumor or nodule tissue obtained from malignant and benign thyroid patients.

The CDR3 extends over 15 amino acids. CDR1 is KGHSH and CDR2 is LQKENI in the germline V gene. V lost 5 bases to trimming and J lost 1 base; unmatched junction nucleotides: 7. Each patient went into thyroid surgery without having received any treatment. In the source study's methods: Using the CDR3 differences seen across clinicopathological groups, the authors built a distant-metastasis classifier for papillary thyroid cancer, which was meant to discriminate distant-metastatic patients. Via MiXCR, TCRdb re-called the PCR reads. These V and J calls derive from TCRdb rather than the authors' analysis. In the table there are approximately 4,200 clones, about 22% of which are singletons.

The genes are TRBV18 and TRBJ1-1; 7 bases align to TRBD1. The sequencing sample was made of tumor tissue. The receptor was isolated from a male donor with papillary thyroid cancer or a benign thyroid nodule (not recorded which). Some clones in this sample may be carry-over from other donors' samples. The CDR3 DNA sequence: TGTGCCAGCTCAGTCCGGGACAGCAGGAACACTGAAGCTTTCTTT. This encodes CASSVRDSRNTEAFF.